These 18 T cell receptor beta chains were all obtained from the same sample, sequenced in a study of shared clonotypes between healthy human individuals. Sequencing used immunoSEQ multiplex PCR; TCRdb keeps in-frame clones, though not all of them. The sample records roughly 770,000 clones, roughly 96% being singletons. CD45RO-negative CD8 cells positively selected for CCR7 made up the naive population, which excluded terminally differentiated effector memory CD45RA+ cells. What was sequenced was naive CD8+ T cells sorted from blood. The receptors were sampled from a young man in good health.

With respect to this clone: The sample has other DNA sequences that encode this CDR3 too. The chain joins TRBV7-9 to TRBJ1-1, with D possibly TRBD1 on 5 matching bases. The CDR3 consists of 12 residues. CDR1 SEHNR and CDR2 FQNEAQ come from the germline V gene (reference sequence). V lost 5 bases, J lost 4 bases, and 8 bases lay in between. The CDR3 loop is CASSDGGTEAFF. CDR3 nucleotide sequence: TGTGCCAGCAGCGATGGGGGCACTGAAGCTTTCTTT.

J is TRBJ1-4 and V is TRBV7-9; tentatively, D is TRBD1 (5 bases). This CDR3 contains 14 residues. CDR1 and CDR2 from the germline V gene are SEHNR and FQNEAQ (reference sequence). The V end was cut by 1 base, the J end by 7 bases, with 10 bases between. The CDR3 protein is CASSLVPGSEKLFF. CDR3 DNA sequence: TGTGCCAGCAGCTTAGTACCAGGGAGTGAAAAACTGTTTTTT.

The rearrangement links TRBV7-8 to TRBJ2-5; TRBD1 agrees at 8 bases. The germline V gene encodes CDR1 SGHVS and CDR2 FQNEAQ. The CDR3 is 17 amino acids. The J segment lost 0 bases and the V segment lost 2 bases, leaving 8 bases of the junction unmatched. CDR3 in amino acids: CASSLRAGGADQETQYF. The CDR3 region has the DNA TGTGCCAGCAGCTTAAGGGCAGGGGGCGCCGACCAAGAGACCCAGTACTTC. Using reference TRBV7-8 and TRBJ2-5 for the parts outside the CDR3, the full variable domain is GAGVSQSPRYKVAKRGQDVALRCDPISGHVSLFWYQQALGQGPEFLTYFQNEAQLDKSGLPSDRFFAERPEGSVSTLKIQRTQQEDSAVYLCASSLRAGGADQETQYFGPGTRLLVL.

V is TRBV15 and J is TRBJ2-1, with 9 nucleotides matching TRBD2. Germline CDR1 reads LNHNV; CDR2 reads YYDKDF (reference sequence). The CDR3 spans 17 residues. J lost 4 bases, V lost 3 bases, and 10 bases had no gene match. The CDR3 region has the DNA TGTGCCACCAGCAGGGGTGGTCGACTAGCGGTTTACAATGAGCAGTTCTTC. This translates into CATSRGGRLAVYNEQFF. Full variable domain (remainder filled in from reference TRBV15 and TRBJ2-1): DAMVIQNPRYQVTQFGKPVTLSCSQTLNHNVMYWYQQKSSQAPKLLFHYYDKDFNNEADTPDNFQSRRPNTSFCFLDIRSPGLGDTAMYLCATSRGGRLAVYNEQFFGPGTRLTVL.

This clone came up once. The chain carries TRBV9 and TRBJ2-7, with TRBD2 matching over 12 bases. The germline V gene encodes CDR1 SGDLS and CDR2 YYNGEE. Trimming removed 3 bases from V and 6 bases from J; junction bases left unmatched: 10. This CDR3 has 16 residues. CDR3 amino acids: CASSESSGRALSEQYF. For the CDR3, the DNA is TGTGCCAGCAGCGAGTCTAGCGGGAGGGCCCTCTCCGAGCAGTACTTC. Full variable domain (remainder filled in from reference TRBV9 and TRBJ2-7): DSGVTQTPKHLITATGQRVTLRCSPRSGDLSVYWYQQSLDQGLQFLIQYYNGEERAKGNILERFSAQQFPDLHSELNLSSLELGDSALYFCASSESSGRALSEQYFGPGTRLTVT.

The V and J genes are TRBV10-2 and TRBJ2-1, with D tentatively TRBD1 (6 bases). The germline gives CDR1 WSHSY, CDR2 SAAADI. The CDR3 consists of 13 residues. Trimming cost V 7 bases and J 9 bases, with 16 bases left between them. The CDR3 loop reads CASTFNREVEQFF. Written as DNA, the CDR3 is TGCGCCAGCACGTTTAACAGGGAAGTTGAGCAGTTCTTC.

This clone was detected a few times. Other DNA sequences in this specimen translate into the identical CDR3. V and J are TRBV2 and TRBJ2-7; D unresolved. The CDR3 is 10 amino acids. The V end lost 4 bases, the J end lost 4 bases, and 2 bases lay between the germline ends. The germline CDR1 and CDR2 sequences are SNHLY and FYNNEI. CDR3 sequence reads: CASSGYEQYF. The CDR3 nucleotides read TGTGCCAGCAGTGGATACGAGCAGTACTTC.

The chain has TRBV4-3 and TRBJ2-7, with a possible D match to TRBD1 (6 bases). The CDR3 loop spans 16 amino acids. Trimming shortened V by 1 base and J by 3 bases, and 16 bases separated the two germline ends. Germline lookup yields CDR1 LGHNA and CDR2 YSLEER. The CDR3 bases are TGCGCCAGCAGCCAAGGCACCGGGACACCAAGCTACGAGCAGTACTTC. This codes for CASSQGTGTPSYEQYF.

This sequence joins TRBV27 and TRBJ2-5, with D possibly being TRBD2 (6 bases). CDR1 MNHEY and CDR2 SMNVEV come from the germline V gene (reference sequence). CDR3 length: 16 amino acids. V gave up 1 base and J gave up 4 bases, with 16 bases separating them. CDR3 sequence: CASSLYFGASAETQYF. The CDR3 DNA is TGTGCCAGCAGTTTATATTTCGGGGCTAGCGCAGAGACCCAGTACTTC.

This chain links TRBV7-9 with TRBJ1-1; no definite D call. The V end was cut by 2 bases, the J end by 6 bases, with 22 bases between. There are 17 residues in the CDR3. Germline CDR1 SEHNR, CDR2 FQNEAQ (reference sequence). The chain's CDR3 is CASSLLRKQGGFPEAFF. The CDR3 bases are TGTGCCAGCAGCTTACTTAGAAAACAAGGAGGTTTTCCTGAAGCTTTCTTT.

The chain carries TRBV28 and TRBJ2-1, with D perhaps matching TRBD1 or TRBD2 (5 bases each). The length of the CDR3 is 13 residues. The germline CDR1 and CDR2 sequences are MDHEN and SYDVKM. Trimming took off 3 bases at V and 6 bases at J, with 9 bases between the two ends. CDR3 amino acids: CASSLGVRNEQFF. The CDR3 region has the DNA TGTGCCAGCAGTTTGGGGGTTCGCAATGAGCAGTTCTTC.

The chain joins TRBV14 to TRBJ2-1; D is unclear. The germline V gene has CDR1 SGHDN and CDR2 FVKESK. The length of the CDR3 is 13 residues. The V and J ends lost 3 bases and 3 bases respectively, with 6 bases between them. As DNA, the CDR3 is TGTGCCAGCAGCCACCTCTACTACAATGAGCAGTTCTTC. This translates into CASSHLYYNEQFF. The full variable domain, completed using reference TRBV14 and TRBJ2-1, is EAGVTQFPSHSVIEKGQTVTLRCDPISGHDNLYWYRRVMGKEIKFLLHFVKESKQDESGMPNNRFLAERTGGTYSTLKVQPAELEDSGVYFCASSHLYYNEQFFGPGTRLTVL.

The V call is TRBV11-2, the J call TRBJ1-2; D not certain. The CDR3 runs 16 residues. CDR1 is SGHAT, CDR2 FQNNGV, per germline. Between the trimmed V and J ends, which lost 1 base and 6 bases, there was a span of 18 bases. The CDR3 bases are TGTGCCAGCAGCTTAGGTTGGGCATCTCGCCGCCATGGCTACACCTTC. Translating it yields CASSLGWASRRHGYTF.

This sequence joins TRBV30 and TRBJ2-7; either TRBD1 or TRBD2 may fit D (5 bases each). Between the trimmed V and J ends, which lost 3 bases and 5 bases, there was a span of 14 bases. Germline V gene sequence: CDR1 GTSNPN, CDR2 SVGIG (reference sequence). The CDR3 consists of 13 residues. The CDR3 coding sequence is TGTGCCTGGAGCCCCGGGACGTCCGACGAGCAGTACTTC. It is translated as CAWSPGTSDEQYF.

The CDR3 nucleotides are TGTGCCAGCAGTCCCTCCCTAGCGGGAGACACAGATACGCAGTATTTT. It encodes CASSPSLAGDTDTQYF. V is TRBV28 and J is TRBJ2-3; 10 bases align to TRBD2. CDR1 is MDHEN and CDR2 is SYDVKM in the germline V gene. There are 16 residues in the CDR3. The ends lost 5 bases at V and 2 bases at J; junction bases unmatched: 7.

This sequence joins TRBV29-1 and TRBJ2-2; D call uncertain. Trimming took 4 bases from V and 0 from J, leaving 12 bases between them. The CDR3 totals 15 residues. Germline-derived CDR1 and CDR2 are SQVTM and ANQGSEA. Written as DNA, the CDR3 is TGCAGCGTTGCCGGTGGCACATCGAACACCGGGGAGCTGTTTTTT. Translation: CSVAGGTSNTGELFF.

A word on this clone: The sample carries other DNA sequences with the same CDR3. The chain combines TRBV6-5 with TRBJ1-1, with D unclear. V was pared by 3 bases and J by 2 bases, with 7 bases between. In germline, CDR1 is MNHEY, CDR2 SVGAGI. CDR3 length: 13 amino acids. CDR3 coding DNA: TGTGCCAGCAGTTATTCCCTTAACACTGAAGCTTTCTTT. It yields the protein CASSYSLNTEAFF.

V usage is TRBV5-4 and J usage is TRBJ2-7; 7 positions agree with TRBD2. Losses at the gene ends were 4 bases for V and 5 bases for J; bases not matched to a gene: 9. The CDR3 is 14 amino acids. CDR1 SGHNT and CDR2 YYREEE come from the germline V gene (reference sequence). The CDR3, as DNA: TGTGCCAGCAGCCACGATGGGAGGGTCGACGAGCAGTACTTC. Its translation: CASSHDGRVDEQYF.